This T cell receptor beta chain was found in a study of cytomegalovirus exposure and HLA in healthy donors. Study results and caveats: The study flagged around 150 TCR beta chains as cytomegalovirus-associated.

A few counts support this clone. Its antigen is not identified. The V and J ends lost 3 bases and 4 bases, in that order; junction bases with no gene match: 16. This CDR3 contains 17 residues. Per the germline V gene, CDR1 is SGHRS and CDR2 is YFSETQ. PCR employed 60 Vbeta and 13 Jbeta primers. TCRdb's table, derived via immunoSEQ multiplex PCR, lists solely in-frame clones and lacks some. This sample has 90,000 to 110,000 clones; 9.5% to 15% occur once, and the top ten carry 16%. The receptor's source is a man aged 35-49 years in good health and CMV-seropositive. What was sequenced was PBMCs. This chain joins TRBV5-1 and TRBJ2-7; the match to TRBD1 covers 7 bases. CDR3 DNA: TGCGCCAGCAGCTCCCCCGCTGCACTGACAGGGCCGTACGAGCAGTACTTC. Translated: CASSSPAALTGPYEQYF.